The entry below gives a single T cell receptor beta chain sequence along with its context. This clonotype was seen a handful of times. Which antigen it targets is not known. No base qualities exist here, and no much larger clone lies one base off it. The library was obtained by 5' RACE. Sequencing was carried out with a NextSeq 500. In the TCR library protocol, unique molecular identifiers were attached to individual cDNA molecules to correct for PCR bias and sequencing error. Both TCR alpha and beta chains were sequenced, and tight co-correlation was observed between alpha and beta sequence abundances in each sample. As for the authors' bioinformatics: Decombinator V4 was used to annotate TCR sequences for V gene, J gene and CDR3. Expanded TCRs were defined as changing significantly between any two time points under a Poisson model with p below 0.0001. TCR abundances were normalised to the total number of TCRs sequenced in each sample and reported as counts per million. MAIT TCRs were defined by TRAV1-2 paired with TRAJ12, TRAJ20 or TRAJ33, and iNKT TCRs by TRAV10 paired with TRAJ18. VDJdb, accessed on 1 November 2021, was searched for TCRs annotated for CMV, EBV and SARS-CoV-2, and TCRs annotated for more than one antigen were excluded. In TCRdb, the public reads were trimmed at Q25 with fastp and aligned with MiXCR, with productive beta chains retained. Every CDR3 protein is listed once, alongside the most common genes and DNA of its rows. These V and J calls originate from TCRdb's pipeline instead of the authors' own analysis. The sample profile shows about 36,000 distinct CDR3 sequences; around 5% of them were found once. The ten largest make up just under 30% of the sample.

The entry originates in a study of early T cells in non-severe SARS-CoV-2 infection (dated by TCRdb to 2020 to 2023). Study-wide context: Bulk RNA from unsorted whole blood was used for TCR sequencing, so alpha and beta chains could not be paired.

Summary of the overall study and its limitations: VDJdb matching was skewed toward anti-spike CD8 responses and likely underestimated virus-specific expansions by missing private and CD4 specificities.

Set within a cohort of healthcare workers in London, UK, this nested case-control study involved weekly PCR testing of nasopharyngeal swabs along with blood sampling. Between 23 and 31 March 2020, the week of the UK lockdown, healthcare workers were enrolled and then followed up weekly for as long as 16 weeks. There are 11 amino acids in the CDR3, from cysteine to phenylalanine inclusive. Only CDR3 DNA remains: 33 bases, in frame from the first base. The germline V end is reduced by 7 bases and the J end by 4 bases; junction bases left unmatched: 1. The germline V gene provides CDR1 ENHRY and CDR2 SYGVKD.

The receptor was derived from an adult who was a healthcare worker with PCR-confirmed SARS-CoV-2 infection or an uninfected control (not recorded which). The chain is encoded by TRBV10-3 joined to TRBJ2-7; 7 nucleotides in the junction match TRBD2. Sequenced input: whole blood. The sequenced DNA: TGTGCCATCAACGGGGGGTACGAGCAGTACTTC. Protein translation: CAINGGYEQYF.